This TCR beta chain was profiled in a study of shared clonotypes between healthy human individuals (dated by TCRdb to the early 2020s). Regarding the complete study: Three men and a couple of women, aged 18 to 49 years, made up the cohort. Each donor's leukapheresis produced roughly between about 0.9 and 9.5 billion PBMCs. To estimate repertoire size and how much clonotypes are shared between individuals, the study performed deep sequencing of blood TCR repertoires from a handful of healthy adults. For each donor, CD4 naive and CD4 memory were each run on three plates, CD8 naive on two plates, and CD8 memory on one plate. To increase sequencing depth and limit assay-specific biases, different laboratories used diverse techniques to prepare libraries and sequence TCR repertoires.

CD8 naive samples were obtained by positive selection for CCR7 among CD45RO-negative cells, yielding a CD45RA+CCR7+ population from which TemRA cells were excluded. The donors were healthy, HIV-negative adults with no recently reported acute infections or vaccinations. Every donor was a Caucasian adult living in Nashville, Tennessee, USA. Blood was obtained by leukapheresis, after which PBMCs were separated by Ficoll-Histopaque density gradient centrifugation and cryopreserved in liquid nitrogen vapor phase. Purity and quantity of every magnetically sorted T cell population were checked by analytical flow cytometry. Genomic DNA was isolated from each sorted fraction and quantified by UV absorbance on a Nanodrop 2000c. General conclusions and limits of the study: Sampling was limited to blood, and TCR repertoires in tissue likely differ from TCR repertoires in blood. Because the study included only a small number of donors, the genetic and exposure-history diversity represented was limited. Pairwise subsampling indicated that sequencing depth was expected to affect the degree of clonotype sharing among donors. Approximately 5% of naive CD4, 3.5% of naive CD8, about 2.4% of memory CD4, and less than 0.45% of memory CD8 clonotypes were shared across a few donors. Even with the large sequencing depth, rarefaction of the sorted-subset datasets indicated that sequencing was incomplete. Clonotypes shared by all four sorted-subset donors showed higher generation probabilities than non-shared clonotypes. Naive subsets generally had larger estimated clonotype richness than memory subsets did.

Using the deep immunoSEQ assay, multiplex PCR amplified TCR CDR3 regions from genomic DNA. For each cell subset, the extracted genomic DNA was distributed evenly across all wells of several immunoSEQ 96-well plates, and each plate served as one replicate. For sorted subsets, each replicate PCR was loaded with roughly 0.2 ug genomic DNA, equivalent to 32,000 or so T cell genomes. Purified libraries were quantified with a Qubit 3.0 fluorometer, sized on a Bioanalyzer 2100, and re-quantified with the KAPA Library Quantification kit. Each immunoSEQ 96-well plate was sequenced on its own single-read 150-cycle Illumina NextSeq 550 flow cell. The source study handled its data this way. Because only junctional sequences without quality scores were contained in the immunoSEQ output, filtering matching that applied to full-length reads could not be performed. To assign V/J genes and CDR3, sequences were annotated against IMGT germline references using PyIR, a Python wrapper for IgBLAST v1.9. Reads with weak V/J assignments (E-value above 1e-6), missing CDR3, stop codons, out-of-frame junctions, or ambiguous translated residues were removed. V3J clonotypes were defined as sequences sharing an identical inferred V gene, J gene, and CDR3 amino acid sequence. To compute the percentage overlap between repertoires, the number of shared unique clonotypes was divided by the size of the smaller repertoire. Repertoire richness was assessed with RTK rarefaction, the Chao1 estimator, and Recon v2.1 estimates of unobserved clonotypes. Generation probabilities for all TCRbeta clonotypes obtained by the gDNA method from a few donors were computed using OLGA. In TCRdb, the immuneACCESS table is reduced to in-frame sequences with V and J assigned. These tables do not hold every clone; where another copy was compared, an unresolved V gene accounts for under half, and the others remain unexplained. V, J and clone size are taken as reported in that table, and D and trimming were inferred from the DNA itself. This sample lists about 2 million clones; about 95% were detected once. The ten largest clones add up to roughly 1% of the sample.

This clone has more than one count but fewer than ten. The antigen it recognizes is unknown. Per-base qualities were not stored, and no clone one base away is much larger. Other DNA variants within this sample encode the same CDR3. Between the V and J ends, shortened by 5 bases and 1 base respectively, the junction contains 11 bases. CDR1 and CDR2 are read off the germline V gene (reference sequence) as SEHNR and FQNEAQ. The CDR3 covers 14 residues, taking in both the cysteine and the phenylalanine. Kept here is only the CDR3 DNA, which spans 42 bases and is read in frame from base 1. This receptor chain uses TRBV7-9 and TRBJ2-5; no D gene call is confident. The TCR comes from a man younger than 35 in good health. Source material: naive CD8+ T cells sorted from blood. The cell subset or site label for this specimen denotes: CD45RA+CCR7+. At the DNA level, the sequence is TGTGCCAGCAGCCCATCCGGGTCCCAAGAGACCCAGTACTTC. Translated, it gives CASSPSGSQETQYF.